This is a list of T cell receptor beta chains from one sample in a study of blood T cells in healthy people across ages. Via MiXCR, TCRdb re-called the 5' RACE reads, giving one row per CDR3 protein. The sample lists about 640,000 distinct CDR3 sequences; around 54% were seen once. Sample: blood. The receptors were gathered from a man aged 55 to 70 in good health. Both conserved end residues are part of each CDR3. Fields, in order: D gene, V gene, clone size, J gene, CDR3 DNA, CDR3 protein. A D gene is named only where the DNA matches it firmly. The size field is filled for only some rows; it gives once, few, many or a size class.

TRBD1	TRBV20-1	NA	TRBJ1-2	TGCAGTGCTCAGACAGGGCGTCGGGGCTACACCTTC	CSAQTGRRGYTF
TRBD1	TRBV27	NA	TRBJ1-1	TGTGCCAGCAAGGGGACAGTAAACACTGAAGCTTTCTTT	CASKGTVNTEAFF
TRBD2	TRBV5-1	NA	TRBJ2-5	TGCGCCAGCAGTCCCTCGACTAGCGGGGGGCCGGCAGAGACCCAGTACTTC	CASSPSTSGGPAETQYF
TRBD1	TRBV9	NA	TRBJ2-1	TGTGCCAGCAGCGTAGAGATGGGACAGGGGGCTTCGAATGAGCAGTTCTTC	CASSVEMGQGASNEQFF
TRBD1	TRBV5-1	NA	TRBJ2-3	TGCGCCAGCTCCCCTACAGGGGACCCCACAGATACGCAGAATTTT	CASSPTGDPTDTQNF
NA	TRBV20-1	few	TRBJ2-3	TGCAGTGCTAGAGTCGGCGGTGCTAGCACAGATACGCAGTATTTT	CSARVGGASTDTQYF
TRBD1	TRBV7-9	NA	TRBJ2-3	TGTGCCAGCAGCTTCGGCAGGGGGCTCACAGATACGCAGTATTTT	CASSFGRGLTDTQYF
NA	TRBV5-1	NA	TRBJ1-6	TGCGCCAGCAGAGTTCTGGACAGAGATAATTCACCCCTCCACTTT	CASRVLDRDNSPLHF
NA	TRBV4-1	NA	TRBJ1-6	TGCGCCAGCAGCCACACACCCGGGATCGGCTCACCCCTCCACTTT	CASSHTPGIGSPLHF
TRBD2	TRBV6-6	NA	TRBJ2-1	TGTGCCAGCAGTTACCTCCTAGCGGGGGGTTACAATGAGCAGTTCTTC	CASSYLLAGGYNEQFF
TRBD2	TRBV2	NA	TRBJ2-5	TGTGCCAGCAGTGGACAGAATGTGGGGGGGCAGTACTTC	CASSGQNVGGQYF
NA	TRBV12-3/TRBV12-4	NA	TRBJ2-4	TGTGCCAGCACGGTAGCCAAAAACATTCAGTACTTC	CASTVAKNIQYF
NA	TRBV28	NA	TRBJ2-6	TGTGCCAGCAGCGAGATAACCTCTGGGGCCAACGTCCTGACTTTC	CASSEITSGANVLTF
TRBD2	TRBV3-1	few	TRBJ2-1	TGTGCCAGCAGCCAAGGGACTAGCGGCAATGAGCAGTTCTTC	CASSQGTSGNEQFF
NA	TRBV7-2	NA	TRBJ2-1	TGTGCCAGCAGCTTATTGGCTTTTCAGACCTACAATGAGCAGTTCTTC	CASSLLAFQTYNEQFF
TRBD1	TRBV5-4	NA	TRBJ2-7	TGTGCCAGCGGCGTGGACAGGAGATCCTACGAGCAGTACTTC	CASGVDRRSYEQYF
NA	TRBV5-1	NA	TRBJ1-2	TGCGTCAGCAGCGGGGGGCAGGACTATGGCTACACCTTC	CVSSGGQDYGYTF
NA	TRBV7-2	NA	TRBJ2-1	TGTGCCAGCAGCTCCCGACCGCAGGGGGGGAATGAGCAGTTCTTC	CASSSRPQGGNEQFF
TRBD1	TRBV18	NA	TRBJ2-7	TGTGCCAGCTCAGCTTCGGGACAGGGATCGAACGAGCAGTACTTC	CASSASGQGSNEQYF
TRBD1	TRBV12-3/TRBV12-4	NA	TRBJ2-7	TGTGCCAGCAGTTTGGGACAGGGACGGGCCTACGAGCAGTACTTC	CASSLGQGRAYEQYF
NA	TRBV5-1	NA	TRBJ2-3	TGCGCCAGCATGGAGGGGCCAGATACGCAGTATTTT	CASMEGPDTQYF
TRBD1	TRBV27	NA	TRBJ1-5	TGTGCCAGCAGTTTAAGGACAGGGGAGAGTTCAGGAAGCAATCAGCCCCAGCATTTT	CASSLRTGESSGSNQPQHF
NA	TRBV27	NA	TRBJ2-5	TGTGCCAGCAGTCCCGCGGACCACGCCTTCGAGACCCAGTACTTC	CASSPADHAFETQYF
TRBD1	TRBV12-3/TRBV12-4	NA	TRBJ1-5	TGTGCCAGCAGTCCAAGGAACAGGGGGCGGCAGCCCCGGCATTTT	CASSPRNRGRQPRHF
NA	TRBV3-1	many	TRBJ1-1	TGTGCCAGCAGCCAAGAAGGGGGTTTTGGCACTGAAGCTTTCTTT	CASSQEGGFGTEAFF
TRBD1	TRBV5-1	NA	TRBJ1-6	TGCGCCAGCAGGAGGACAGGGGAGGCTAGTTCACCCCTCCACTTT	CASRRTGEASSPLHF
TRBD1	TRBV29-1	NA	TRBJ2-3	TGCAGCGTTGAAGCCAGGGGGCAGGATACGCAGTATTTT	CSVEARGQDTQYF